A selection of T cell receptor beta chains follows, all from one sample in a study of T-cell memory formation after mild COVID-19. TCRdb called the 5' RACE reads again in MiXCR, with one record for every CDR3 protein. The repertoire holds approximately 34,000 distinct CDR3 sequences, with approximately 8.3% as singletons. Specimen: PBMCs or a T cell subset sorted from them (not recorded which). All receptors derive from a man aged 18 to 30 who had mild COVID-19 (a few samples of this study predate the infection). Cell type and time point are not known. Both conserved end residues are part of each CDR3. D genes are given only for firm matches. Clone size, where shown, is once, few, many, or a class for clones that have expanded.

clone_size: many; cdr3_length: 16; j_call: TRBJ2-7; v_call: TRBV7-8; d_call: TRBD1; cdr3_nt: TGTGCCAGCAGCTCACGACCGGGACAGGGGGGTTACGAGCAGTACTTC; cdr3_aa: CASSSRPGQGGYEQYF
clone_size: NA; cdr3_length: 11; j_call: TRBJ2-3; v_call: TRBV11-1; d_call: NA; cdr3_nt: TGTGCCAGCGCCCAGACAGATACGCAGTATTTT; cdr3_aa: CASAQTDTQYF
clone_size: many; cdr3_length: 13; j_call: TRBJ2-1; v_call: TRBV11-2; d_call: TRBD2; cdr3_nt: TGTGCCAGCAGCCCCGGGGGGAAGAATGAGCAGTTCTTC; cdr3_aa: CASSPGGKNEQFF
clone_size: many; cdr3_length: 14; j_call: TRBJ1-2; v_call: TRBV7-9; d_call: NA; cdr3_nt: TGTGCCAGCAGCCACCCCCGGGGCCGGCATGGCTACACCTTC; cdr3_aa: CASSHPRGRHGYTF
clone_size: many; cdr3_length: 14; j_call: TRBJ1-5; v_call: TRBV12-3/TRBV12-4; d_call: TRBD1; cdr3_nt: TGTGCCAGCAGTTCACAGGGGAAGGGTCAGCCCCAGCATTTT; cdr3_aa: CASSSQGKGQPQHF
clone_size: NA; cdr3_length: 20; j_call: TRBJ2-6; v_call: TRBV7-9; d_call: TRBD1; cdr3_nt: TGTGCCATTCTCTCGCGTTCCGGGACAGGGGCGATGAAGGGGGCCAACGTCCTGACTTTC; cdr3_aa: CAILSRSGTGAMKGANVLTF
clone_size: many; cdr3_length: 14; j_call: TRBJ2-5; v_call: TRBV19; d_call: TRBD1; cdr3_nt: TGTGCCAGTAGCCCGGGACAGTCAAAAGAGACCCAGTACTTC; cdr3_aa: CASSPGQSKETQYF
clone_size: NA; cdr3_length: 13; j_call: TRBJ2-7; v_call: TRBV19; d_call: TRBD1; cdr3_nt: TGTGCCAGTAGTACGACAGGGGCCTACGAGCAGTACTTC; cdr3_aa: CASSTTGAYEQYF
clone_size: few; cdr3_length: 17; j_call: TRBJ2-5; v_call: TRBV3-1; d_call: TRBD2; cdr3_nt: TGTGCCAGCAGCCAAGAGGGGGGACTAGCCGGACCAGAGACCCAGTACTTC; cdr3_aa: CASSQEGGLAGPETQYF
clone_size: many; cdr3_length: 12; j_call: TRBJ1-1; v_call: TRBV20-1; d_call: TRBD1; cdr3_nt: TGCAGTGTTCGGACAGGGAACACTGAAGCTTTCTTT; cdr3_aa: CSVRTGNTEAFF
clone_size: NA; cdr3_length: 14; j_call: TRBJ2-1; v_call: TRBV28; d_call: NA; cdr3_nt: TGTGCCAGCAACTCGTTTAGGGGGTTCAATGAGCAGTTCTTC; cdr3_aa: CASNSFRGFNEQFF
clone_size: few; cdr3_length: 12; j_call: TRBJ2-2; v_call: TRBV15; d_call: NA; cdr3_nt: TGTGCCACGTCCTCTCGGACCGGGGAGCTGTTTTTT; cdr3_aa: CATSSRTGELFF
clone_size: medium-sized; cdr3_length: 13; j_call: TRBJ1-3; v_call: TRBV29-1; d_call: NA; cdr3_nt: TGCAGCGTTGAACCAGGCTCTGGAAACACCATATATTTT; cdr3_aa: CSVEPGSGNTIYF
clone_size: NA; cdr3_length: 13; j_call: TRBJ1-1; v_call: TRBV20-1; d_call: NA; cdr3_nt: TGCAGTGCTAGAGTTCAGTTGAACACTGAAGCTTTCTTT; cdr3_aa: CSARVQLNTEAFF
clone_size: NA; cdr3_length: 12; j_call: TRBJ2-7; v_call: TRBV6-2/TRBV6-3; d_call: NA; cdr3_nt: TGTGCCAGCAGTATTGGACGAAGAGAGCAGTACTTC; cdr3_aa: CASSIGRREQYF
clone_size: many; cdr3_length: 15; j_call: TRBJ1-5; v_call: TRBV27; d_call: NA; cdr3_nt: TGTGCCAGCAGTTTACGATATCGTGGAGATCAGCCCCAGCATTTT; cdr3_aa: CASSLRYRGDQPQHF
clone_size: many; cdr3_length: 13; j_call: TRBJ2-3; v_call: TRBV9; d_call: NA; cdr3_nt: TGTGCCAGCAGCGTAGAAGCAACAGATACGCAGTATTTT; cdr3_aa: CASSVEATDTQYF
clone_size: many; cdr3_length: 16; j_call: TRBJ1-1; v_call: TRBV5-6; d_call: TRBD1; cdr3_nt: TGTGCCAGCAGCTTGGGACAGGGGTCACTGAACACTGAAGCTTTCTTT; cdr3_aa: CASSLGQGSLNTEAFF
clone_size: many; cdr3_length: 16; j_call: TRBJ2-1; v_call: TRBV5-1; d_call: TRBD2; cdr3_nt: TGCGCCAGCAGCTCCACTCTAGCGGGGGGGCTCTATGAGCAGTTCTTC; cdr3_aa: CASSSTLAGGLYEQFF
clone_size: many; cdr3_length: 12; j_call: TRBJ1-2; v_call: TRBV20-1; d_call: NA; cdr3_nt: TGCAGTGCTAGAGATTCCGGGGTCTACTACACCTTC; cdr3_aa: CSARDSGVYYTF
clone_size: many; cdr3_length: 14; j_call: TRBJ1-1; v_call: TRBV7-2; d_call: NA; cdr3_nt: TGTGCCAGCAGCCTACAGCTTGACGACCCTCGTGCTTTCTTT; cdr3_aa: CASSLQLDDPRAFF
clone_size: many; cdr3_length: 13; j_call: TRBJ1-1; v_call: TRBV14; d_call: NA; cdr3_nt: TGTGCCAGCAGCCGGTTCACATACACTGAAGCTTTCTTT; cdr3_aa: CASSRFTYTEAFF
clone_size: few; cdr3_length: 16; j_call: TRBJ2-3; v_call: TRBV7-2; d_call: NA; cdr3_nt: TGTGCCAGCAGCCCATATCTAACTAGCTACACAGATACGCAGTATTTT; cdr3_aa: CASSPYLTSYTDTQYF
clone_size: many; cdr3_length: 15; j_call: TRBJ2-3; v_call: TRBV7-6; d_call: NA; cdr3_nt: TGTGCCAGCAGCTTAGGGACAACGAGGACAGATACGCAGTATTTT; cdr3_aa: CASSLGTTRTDTQYF
clone_size: many; cdr3_length: 14; j_call: TRBJ2-3; v_call: TRBV10-3; d_call: NA; cdr3_nt: TGTGCCATCAGTCTAGGGGGGCTGGCAGATACGCAGTATTTT; cdr3_aa: CAISLGGLADTQYF
clone_size: many; cdr3_length: 15; j_call: TRBJ1-6; v_call: TRBV15; d_call: NA; cdr3_nt: TGTGCCACCAGCAGCCGGGATCCGCCACAATCACCCCTCCACTTT; cdr3_aa: CATSSRDPPQSPLHF
clone_size: many; cdr3_length: 13; j_call: TRBJ1-5; v_call: TRBV28; d_call: NA; cdr3_nt: TGTGCCAGCAGTTTCGGTGTTAATCAGCCCCAGCATTTT; cdr3_aa: CASSFGVNQPQHF
clone_size: many; cdr3_length: 15; j_call: TRBJ2-3; v_call: TRBV6-2/TRBV6-3; d_call: NA; cdr3_nt: TGTGCCAGCGAGCTCAGATGGAAGGCGGGAGATACGCAGTATTTT; cdr3_aa: CASELRWKAGDTQYF
clone_size: many; cdr3_length: 19; j_call: TRBJ2-5; v_call: TRBV12-3/TRBV12-4; d_call: TRBD1; cdr3_nt: TGTGCCAGCAGCCAAGAACTCGGATCACGGGACAGTGAACAAGAGACCCAGTACTTC; cdr3_aa: CASSQELGSRDSEQETQYF
clone_size: NA; cdr3_length: 17; j_call: TRBJ2-3; v_call: TRBV4-2; d_call: NA; cdr3_nt: TGTGCCAGCAGCCAAGACCTGGCTTTGCGTAACACAGATACGCAGTATTTT; cdr3_aa: CASSQDLALRNTDTQYF
clone_size: many; cdr3_length: 14; j_call: TRBJ2-7; v_call: TRBV4-1; d_call: TRBD1; cdr3_nt: TGCGCCAGCAGCCTCTTGGGACAGGGGAACGAGCAGTACTTC; cdr3_aa: CASSLLGQGNEQYF
clone_size: few; cdr3_length: 15; j_call: TRBJ2-7; v_call: TRBV18; d_call: NA; cdr3_nt: TGTGCCAGCTCACCACCGGCCAGGACGTCCTACGAGCAGTACTTC; cdr3_aa: CASSPPARTSYEQYF
clone_size: many; cdr3_length: 12; j_call: TRBJ2-3; v_call: TRBV29-1; d_call: NA; cdr3_nt: TGCAGCGTTGCAGGGGCCCGAGATACGCAGTATTTT; cdr3_aa: CSVAGARDTQYF
clone_size: many; cdr3_length: 14; j_call: TRBJ2-3; v_call: TRBV6-4; d_call: NA; cdr3_nt: TGTGCCAGCAGTCTAGCTTCAGGAACAGATACGCAGTATTTT; cdr3_aa: CASSLASGTDTQYF
clone_size: many; cdr3_length: 12; j_call: TRBJ1-1; v_call: TRBV5-1; d_call: NA; cdr3_nt: TGCGCCAGCAGCTCCCGGGGGATTGAAGCTTTCTTT; cdr3_aa: CASSSRGIEAFF
clone_size: many; cdr3_length: 16; j_call: TRBJ2-1; v_call: TRBV3-1; d_call: TRBD1; cdr3_nt: TGTGCCAGCAGCCCCTCGACAGGGGTCGCCGGAAATGAGCAGTTCTTC; cdr3_aa: CASSPSTGVAGNEQFF
clone_size: many; cdr3_length: 13; j_call: TRBJ1-6; v_call: TRBV5-1; d_call: NA; cdr3_nt: TGCGCCAGCAGCTCAGAAGAGAATTCACCCCTCCACTTT; cdr3_aa: CASSSEENSPLHF
clone_size: NA; cdr3_length: 16; j_call: TRBJ2-7; v_call: TRBV4-3; d_call: NA; cdr3_nt: TGCGCCAGCAGCCAAGGGGTAGGCAAGACATCCTACGAGCAGTACTTC; cdr3_aa: CASSQGVGKTSYEQYF
clone_size: many; cdr3_length: 14; j_call: TRBJ2-2; v_call: TRBV20-1; d_call: NA; cdr3_nt: TGCAGTGCTAGAGCCGGGACCCTAGTTGGGGAGCTGTTTTTT; cdr3_aa: CSARAGTLVGELFF
clone_size: many; cdr3_length: 14; j_call: TRBJ1-1; v_call: TRBV27; d_call: TRBD1; cdr3_nt: TGTGCCAGCACTCTGACAGGGGGAAACACTGAAGCTTTCTTT; cdr3_aa: CASTLTGGNTEAFF
clone_size: many; cdr3_length: 13; j_call: TRBJ2-5; v_call: TRBV19; d_call: TRBD2; cdr3_nt: TGTGCCAGTAGTCAACCGGGAGGAGAGACCCAGTACTTC; cdr3_aa: CASSQPGGETQYF
clone_size: many; cdr3_length: 15; j_call: TRBJ2-1; v_call: TRBV7-9; d_call: TRBD1; cdr3_nt: TGTGCCAGCAGCCACGCTGGACAGGGGTGGAATGAGCAGTTCTTC; cdr3_aa: CASSHAGQGWNEQFF
clone_size: many; cdr3_length: 15; j_call: TRBJ1-1; v_call: TRBV4-3; d_call: NA; cdr3_nt: TGCGCCAGCAGCCAAGATGGGCAGCTGAACACTGAAGCTTTCTTT; cdr3_aa: CASSQDGQLNTEAFF
clone_size: many; cdr3_length: 17; j_call: TRBJ2-3; v_call: TRBV11-2; d_call: NA; cdr3_nt: TGTGCCAGCAGCTTAGATGTCGGCAGGGCTCGAGCAGATACGCAGTATTTT; cdr3_aa: CASSLDVGRARADTQYF
clone_size: many; cdr3_length: 14; j_call: TRBJ2-1; v_call: TRBV5-1; d_call: NA; cdr3_nt: TGCGCCAGCAGCTTGGAGGGGACCTACAATGAGCAGTTCTTC; cdr3_aa: CASSLEGTYNEQFF
clone_size: many; cdr3_length: 13; j_call: TRBJ1-1; v_call: TRBV20-1; d_call: TRBD1; cdr3_nt: TGCAGTGCTAGAGAGCAGGGGGACACTGAAGCTTTCTTT; cdr3_aa: CSAREQGDTEAFF
clone_size: many; cdr3_length: 14; j_call: TRBJ1-1; v_call: TRBV4-1; d_call: NA; cdr3_nt: TGCGCCAGCAGCCTAAGGACTCTGGGCACTGAAGCTTTCTTT; cdr3_aa: CASSLRTLGTEAFF
clone_size: many; cdr3_length: 16; j_call: TRBJ2-3; v_call: TRBV7-2; d_call: TRBD2; cdr3_nt: TGTGCCAGCAGGTTGGGGGGAGGGCCTAGCACAGATACGCAGTATTTT; cdr3_aa: CASRLGGGPSTDTQYF
clone_size: many; cdr3_length: 13; j_call: TRBJ2-1; v_call: TRBV6-2/TRBV6-3; d_call: NA; cdr3_nt: TGTGCCAGCAGTTACTCGACGGCGAATGAGCAGTTCTTC; cdr3_aa: CASSYSTANEQFF
clone_size: NA; cdr3_length: 14; j_call: TRBJ1-1; v_call: TRBV18; d_call: NA; cdr3_nt: TGTGCCACTACCGGGGGGGGGCCGAACACTGAAGCTTTCTTT; cdr3_aa: CATTGGGPNTEAFF
clone_size: many; cdr3_length: 13; j_call: TRBJ1-5; v_call: TRBV20-1; d_call: NA; cdr3_nt: TGCAGTGCTAGAGGCTATCAGCGGCAGCCCCAGCATTTT; cdr3_aa: CSARGYQRQPQHF
clone_size: many; cdr3_length: 16; j_call: TRBJ2-5; v_call: TRBV24-1; d_call: NA; cdr3_nt: TGTGCCACCAGTGCGTCCCGGTGGGGGAGCCAAGAGACCCAGTACTTC; cdr3_aa: CATSASRWGSQETQYF
clone_size: many; cdr3_length: 14; j_call: TRBJ1-2; v_call: TRBV6-6; d_call: TRBD1; cdr3_nt: TGTGCCAGCAGTCGGGACAGTTCTAACTATGGCTACACCTTC; cdr3_aa: CASSRDSSNYGYTF